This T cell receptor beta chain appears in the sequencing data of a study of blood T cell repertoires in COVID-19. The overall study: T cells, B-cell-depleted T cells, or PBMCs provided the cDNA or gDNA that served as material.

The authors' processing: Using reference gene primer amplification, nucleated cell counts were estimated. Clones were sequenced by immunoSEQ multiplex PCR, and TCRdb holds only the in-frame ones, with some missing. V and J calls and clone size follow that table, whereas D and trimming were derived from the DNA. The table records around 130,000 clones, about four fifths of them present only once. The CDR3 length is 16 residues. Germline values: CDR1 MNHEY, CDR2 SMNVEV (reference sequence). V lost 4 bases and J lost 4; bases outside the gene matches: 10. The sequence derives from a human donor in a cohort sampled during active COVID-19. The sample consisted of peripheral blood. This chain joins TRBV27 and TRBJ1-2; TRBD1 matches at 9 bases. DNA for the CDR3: TGTGCCAGCAGTTCACAGGGACAGGGTCTGAGCTATGGCTACACCTTC. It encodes CASSSQGQGLSYGYTF.